Below, one TCR beta chain is given with its context. This entry is derived from a study of cytomegalovirus exposure and HLA in healthy donors. 60 Vbeta and 13 Jbeta primers were used in PCR. Libraries were prepared by immunoSEQ multiplex PCR; TCRdb keeps only in-frame clonotypes and omits some of them. This sample has a few hundred thousand clones, with about 79% found just once. This CDR3 is built from 17 residues. CDR1 and CDR2 (germline): ENHRY, SYGVKD. The ends lost 2 bases at V and 2 bases at J; junction bases unmatched: 10. The receptor's source is a man aged 18-30 years in good health and CMV-seronegative. Sequencing used PBMCs. The chain couples TRBV10-3 to TRBJ2-7, with 9 bases fitting TRBD1. CDR3 sequence: CAISERTPGQGTYEQYF. The CDR3 nucleotides read TGTGCCATCAGTGAGAGGACCCCGGGACAGGGCACCTACGAGCAGTACTTC.